This T cell receptor (beta chain) derives from a study of T-cell memory formation after mild COVID-19. Findings of the study overall: In pre-infection memory, a portion of responding clones appeared, which suggested that cross-reactive memory joined.

The CDR3 totals 14 residues. Per germline, CDR1 SGHTA and CDR2 FQGNSA. V lost 0 bases and J 0 bases, leaving 5 bases between the germline ends. About this clonotype: Its antigen is currently unknown.

TCRdb re-analysed the 5' RACE reads in MiXCR, keeping a single row per CDR3 protein. The profile covers more than 200,000 distinct CDR3 sequences, with 15% to 20% appearing a single time and 3.5% taken by the ten largest. The sequence came from a man aged 18 to 30 who had mild COVID-19 (a few samples of this study predate the infection). Cell type and time point are not known. Specimen: PBMCs or a T cell subset sorted from them (not recorded which). The chain joins TRBV7-2 to TRBJ1-2; no reliable D call. CDR3: CASSLARANYGYTF. DNA for the CDR3: TGTGCCAGCAGCTTAGCCAGAGCTAACTATGGCTACACCTTC.